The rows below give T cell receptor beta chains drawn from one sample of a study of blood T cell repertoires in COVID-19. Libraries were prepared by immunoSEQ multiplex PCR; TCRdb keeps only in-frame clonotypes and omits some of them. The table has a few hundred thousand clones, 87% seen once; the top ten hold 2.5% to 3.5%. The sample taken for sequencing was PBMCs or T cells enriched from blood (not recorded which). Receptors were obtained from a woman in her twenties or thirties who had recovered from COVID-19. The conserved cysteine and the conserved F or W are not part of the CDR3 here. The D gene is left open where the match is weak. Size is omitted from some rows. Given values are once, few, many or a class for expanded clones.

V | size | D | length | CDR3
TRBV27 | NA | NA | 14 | ASSLGAGVGNQPQH
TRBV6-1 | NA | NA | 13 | ASSERTANNQPQH
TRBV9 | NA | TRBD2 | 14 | ASSVGGGRSTGELF
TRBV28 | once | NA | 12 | ASSLWRGEGGYT
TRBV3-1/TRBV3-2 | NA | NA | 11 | ASSLGSGEEQF
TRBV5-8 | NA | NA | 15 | ASSRRYTGQGANVLT
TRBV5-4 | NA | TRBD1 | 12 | ASSSQGALQPQH
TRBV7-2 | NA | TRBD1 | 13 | ASSAKTGLETGYT
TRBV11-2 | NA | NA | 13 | ASRRVGGSIEKLF
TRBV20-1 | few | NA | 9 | SAIGGSEQF
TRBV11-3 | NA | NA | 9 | ASSLISWQF
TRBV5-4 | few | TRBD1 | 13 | ASSSYTGGGNTIY
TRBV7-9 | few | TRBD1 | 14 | ASSRRQGSSTEKLF
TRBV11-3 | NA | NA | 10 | ASSTGNTEAF
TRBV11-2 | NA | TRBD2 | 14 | ASSLGGRGGDETQY
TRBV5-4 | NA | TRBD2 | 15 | ASSSGLAVTVQETQY
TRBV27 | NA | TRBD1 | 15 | ASSLSRGTGGADTQY
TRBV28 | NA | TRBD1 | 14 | ASSVRQGVSYNEQF
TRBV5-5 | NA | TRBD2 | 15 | ASSLAGLAGGIDEQF
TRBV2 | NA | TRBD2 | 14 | ATGLAGGGGTGELF
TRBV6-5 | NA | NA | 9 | ATAYGEEAF
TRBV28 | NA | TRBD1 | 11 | ASSQGGAIGYT
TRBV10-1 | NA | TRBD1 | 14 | ASSETRTGLYNEQF
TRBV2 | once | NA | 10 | ASSVAGIEAF
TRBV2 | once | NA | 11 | ASSVAGATEAF
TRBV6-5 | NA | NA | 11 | ASSYSSDQPQH
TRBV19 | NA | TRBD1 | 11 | ASRWTGGLGYT
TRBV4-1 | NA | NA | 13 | ASSPHLPSSYEQY
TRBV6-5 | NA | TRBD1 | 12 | ASRGTAGNTEAF
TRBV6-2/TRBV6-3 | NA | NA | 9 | ASSPDYGYT
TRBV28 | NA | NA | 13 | ASSSSTSPHAEQY
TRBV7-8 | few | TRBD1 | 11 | ASSFQGETEAF
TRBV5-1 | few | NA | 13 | ASSLGDTGREKLF
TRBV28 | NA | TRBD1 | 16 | ASSFLLGAGGANTEAF
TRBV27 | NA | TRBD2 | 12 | ATQGSGAYNEQF